The 3 T cell receptor beta chains below come from one sample, sequenced in a study of cytomegalovirus exposure and HLA in healthy donors. The method was immunoSEQ multiplex PCR; TCRdb's version includes in-frame clones alone and lacks a portion of them. The table shows about 170,000 clones, with 65% to 90% occurring only once. The sequenced material came from PBMCs. These receptors originate from a woman aged 18-30 years in good health and CMV-seronegative.

This chain connects TRBV6-1 to TRBJ1-1; TRBD1 is a possible D gene (6 bases). CDR3 length: 13 amino acids. Looked up from germline, CDR1 is MNHNS and CDR2 is SASEGT. Deletions cut 5 bases from V and 0 bases from J, with 7 bases between. Here the CDR3 reads CASSRDMNTEAFF. CDR3 in DNA: TGTGCCAGCAGTAGGGACATGAACACTGAAGCTTTCTTT.

This chain joins TRBV4-1 and TRBJ1-1; 10 bases match TRBD1. The CDR3 sequence is 15 residues long. V dropped 4 bases and J dropped 3; count of bases not matched to a gene: 5. Germline CDR1 and CDR2: MGHRA and YSYEKL. In nucleotides, the CDR3 is TGCGCCAGCAGCCCCATAGGACAGGGGGACACTGAAGCTTTCTTT. It encodes CASSPIGQGDTEAFF.

The genes are TRBV29-1 and TRBJ1-2; 10 bases align to TRBD1. This CDR3 spans 16 amino acids. In germline, CDR1 is SQVTM, CDR2 ANQGSEA. V shed 3 bases, J shed 2 bases, and the junction held 9 bases outside the gene matches. The CDR3 DNA reads as TGCAGCGTTGAGTCCTGGACAGGGGGGACGAACTATGGCTACACCTTC. Protein product: CSVESWTGGTNYGYTF.